The text below deals with one TCR beta chain. The sample's treatment: randomized to nivolumab then ipilimumab (arm A) or the reverse (arm B). Using immunoSEQ multiplex PCR, the repertoire was profiled, and TCRdb retains in-frame clones only, with some absent. The sample includes 34,000 or so clones, approximately 81% of them seen just once. The source of the sample is a study of sequential checkpoint blockade in melanoma. CDR1 SGDLS and CDR2 YYNGEE come from the germline V gene. The CDR3 is made up of 14 amino acids. V was clipped by 3 bases and J by 5 bases, with 14 bases between them. The source of this sequence is a human donor with melanoma. The chain combines TRBV9 with TRBJ1-2; the D gene is possibly TRBD1 (5 bases). Sequenced here: CD8+ T cells sorted from blood (inferred from file names), sampled from a patient given nivolumab and ipilimumab in sequence. This CDR3 reads CASSGQTGVYGYTF. The CDR3 nucleotides read TGTGCCAGCAGCGGACAGACGGGGGTTTATGGCTACACCTTC.